The next 10 T cell receptor beta chains were all read from a single sample in a study of blood T cell repertoires in COVID-19. Profiling relied on immunoSEQ multiplex PCR, and the TCRdb table lists in-frame clones only, not all of them. Among more than 150,000 clones, around 83% were seen once, and the ten largest hold around 13%. The sequenced material came from peripheral blood. Receptor source: a man aged 70 or older who had recovered from COVID-19.

The chain uses TRBV7-2 and TRBJ2-7; 7 nucleotides line up with TRBD1. After removal of 7 bases from V and 0 bases from J, the junction contained 9 bases not matched to a gene. The V gene's germline CDR1 is SGHTA and CDR2 FQGNSA. The CDR3 consists of 15 residues. The CDR3 DNA sequence: TGTGCCAGCACTGACAGGGTCTTTAGCTCCTACGAGCAGTACTTC. As protein: CASTDRVFSSYEQYF.

The V gene is TRBV11-3, the J gene TRBJ2-1; TRBD1 is a possible D gene (5 bases). Trimming stripped 2 bases from V and 1 base from J, with 6 bases between. The CDR3 loop spans 14 amino acids. The V gene's germline CDR1 is SGHNT and CDR2 YENEEA. CDR3 nucleotide sequence: TGTGCCAGCAGCTTAAGGGGTTCCTACAATGAGCAGTTCTTC. Its protein is CASSLRGSYNEQFF.

This chain uses TRBV29-1 with TRBJ2-5, with 9 nucleotides matching TRBD1. The CDR3 totals 16 residues. V dropped 6 bases and J dropped 3; count of bases not matched to a gene: 14. Germline CDR1 SQVTM, CDR2 ANQGSEA. The CDR3 nucleotides read TGCAGCGTCGTACCACAGGGGGCACGACTCGAAGAGACCCAGTACTTC. This encodes CSVVPQGARLEETQYF.

The chain combines TRBV27 with TRBJ1-2, with 8 bases identical to TRBD1. CDR1 and CDR2 from the germline V gene are MNHEY and SMNVEV (reference sequence). CDR3 length: 13 residues. J lost 6 bases, V lost 3 bases, and 3 bases had no gene match. CDR3 sequence (DNA): TGTGCCAGCAGTTTCAGGGGGCCGGATGGCTACACCTTC. Translation gives CASSFRGPDGYTF.

The V call is TRBV28, the J call TRBJ2-7; TRBD1 is a possible D gene (6 bases). This CDR3 region has 12 residues. CDR1 and CDR2 (germline): MDHEN, SYDVKM. Trimming cost V 3 bases and J 5 bases, with 8 bases left between them. CDR3 sequence (DNA): TGTGCCAGCAGTTTTAACAGGGACGAGCAGTACTTC. It is translated as CASSFNRDEQYF.

This clone occurred many times. The chain links TRBV6-2 or TRBV6-3 to TRBJ2-7; 11 bases align to TRBD2. The CDR3 extends over 15 amino acids. Germline assignment: CDR1 MNHEY and CDR2 SVGEGT. J was trimmed by 7 bases and V by 4 bases; bases with no gene match: 9. The CDR3, as DNA: TGTGCCAGCAGTTCCCAGCTAGCGGGAGGCAGGGAGCAGTACTTC. Translation: CASSSQLAGGREQYF.

The gene calls are TRBV5-8 and TRBJ1-2; D gene ambiguous. The CDR3 spans 13 residues. CDR1 SGHTS and CDR2 YDEGEE come from the germline V gene. Deletions cut 2 bases from V and 1 base from J, with 6 bases between. The CDR3 DNA reads as TGTGCCAGCAGCTTCCAGGATAACTATGGCTACACCTTC. The encoded protein is CASSFQDNYGYTF. Supplemented by reference TRBV5-8 and TRBJ1-2, the full variable domain reads EAGVTQSPTHLIKTRGQQATLRCSPISGHTSVYWYQQALGLGLQFLLWYDEGEERNRGNFPPRFSGRQFPNYSSELNVNALELEDSALYLCASSFQDNYGYTFGSGTRLTVV.

This chain joins TRBV5-8 and TRBJ2-5; TRBD1 is a possible D gene (6 bases). V dropped 5 bases and J dropped 2 bases, with 19 bases sitting between them. There are 16 residues in the CDR3. Germline values: CDR1 SGHTS, CDR2 YDEGEE. CDR3 coding DNA: TGTGCCAGCAGTCGCAGGATGACAGGCGAGCAAGAGACCCAGTACTTC. Translating gives CASSRRMTGEQETQYF.

The CDR3 DNA sequence: TGTGCCAGCATCGGAGCTAATGAAAAACTGTTTTTT. The encoded protein is CASIGANEKLFF. The rearrangement uses TRBV4-2 and TRBJ1-4; no clear D. Germline-derived CDR1 and CDR2 are LGHNA and YNFKEQ. Trimming removed 7 bases from V and 3 bases from J, with 6 bases in between. The length of the CDR3 is 12 residues.

V and J are TRBV24-1 and TRBJ2-5; no reliable D call. The CDR3 extends over 14 amino acids. The V end was cut by 2 bases, the J end by 4 bases, with 10 bases between. Germline V gene lookup returns CDR1 KGHDR and CDR2 SFDVKD. CDR3 DNA sequence: TGTGCCACCAGTGATTCGGTGGTTCGAGAGACCCAGTACTTC. This sequence encodes CATSDSVVRETQYF.